This T cell receptor beta chain was documented in a study of identical twins. A few counts support this clonotype. TCRdb re-called the 5' RACE reads with MiXCR, one entry per CDR3 protein. This table holds 600,000 to 700,000 distinct CDR3 sequences, 21% found once. The length of the CDR3 is 13 residues. Between the trimmed V and J ends, which lost 6 bases and 1 base, there was a span of 9 bases. Germline loops: CDR1 MNHNS, CDR2 SASEGT. The data were also submitted as part of a second study, on T cells expressing NK-cell markers.

This clonotype originated in a young woman in good health. The genes are TRBV6-1 and TRBJ1-1; D remains unclear. Input material: PBMCs. The chain's CDR3 is CASRLSQNTEAFF. As DNA, the CDR3 is TGTGCCAGCAGACTATCACAGAACACTGAAGCTTTCTTT.